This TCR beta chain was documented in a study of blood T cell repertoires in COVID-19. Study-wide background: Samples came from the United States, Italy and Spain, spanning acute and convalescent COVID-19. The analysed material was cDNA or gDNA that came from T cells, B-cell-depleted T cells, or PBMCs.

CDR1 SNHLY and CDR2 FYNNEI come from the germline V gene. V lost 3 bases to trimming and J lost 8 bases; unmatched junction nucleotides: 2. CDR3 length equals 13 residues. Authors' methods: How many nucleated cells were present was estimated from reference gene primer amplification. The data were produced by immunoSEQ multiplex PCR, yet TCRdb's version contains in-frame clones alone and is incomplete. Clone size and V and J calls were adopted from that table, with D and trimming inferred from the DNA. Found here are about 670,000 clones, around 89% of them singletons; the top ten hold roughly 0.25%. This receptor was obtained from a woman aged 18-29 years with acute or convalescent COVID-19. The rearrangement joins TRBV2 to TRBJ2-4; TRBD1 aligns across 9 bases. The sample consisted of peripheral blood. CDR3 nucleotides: TGTGCCAGCAGTGAGTGGACAGGGGACATTCAGTACTTC. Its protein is CASSEWTGDIQYF. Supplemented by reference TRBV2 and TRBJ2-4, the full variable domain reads EPEVTQTPSHQVTQMGQEVILRCVPISNHLYFYWYRQILGQKVEFLVSFYNNEISEKSEIFDDQFSVERPDGSNFTLKIRSTKLEDSAMYFCASSEWTGDIQYFGAGTRLSVL.